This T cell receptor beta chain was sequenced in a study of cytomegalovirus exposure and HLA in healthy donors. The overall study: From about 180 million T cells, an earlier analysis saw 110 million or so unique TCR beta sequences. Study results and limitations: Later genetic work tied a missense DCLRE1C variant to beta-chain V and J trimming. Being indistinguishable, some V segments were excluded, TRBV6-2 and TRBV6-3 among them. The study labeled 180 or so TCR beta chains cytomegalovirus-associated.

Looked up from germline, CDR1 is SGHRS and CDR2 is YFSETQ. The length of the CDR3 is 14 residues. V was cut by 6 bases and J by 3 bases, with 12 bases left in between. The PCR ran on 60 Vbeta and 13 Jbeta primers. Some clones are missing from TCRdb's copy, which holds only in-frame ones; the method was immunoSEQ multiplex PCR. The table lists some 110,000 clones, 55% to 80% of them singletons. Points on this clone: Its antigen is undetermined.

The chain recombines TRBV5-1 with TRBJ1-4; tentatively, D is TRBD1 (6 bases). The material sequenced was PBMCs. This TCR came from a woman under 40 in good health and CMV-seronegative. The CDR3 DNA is TGCGCCAGCAACCAGGGGCTAGCTAATGAAAAACTGTTTTTT. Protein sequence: CASNQGLANEKLFF.